These 23 T cell receptor beta chains originate from one sample sequenced in a study of blood T cell repertoires in COVID-19. The data were produced by immunoSEQ multiplex PCR, yet TCRdb's version contains in-frame clones alone and is incomplete. Altogether under 140,000 clones are present, approximately 90% being singletons, with the ten largest covering more than 4.5%. Sequencing input: peripheral blood. These TCRs come from a human donor in a cohort sampled during active COVID-19.

The chain links TRBV29-1 to TRBJ2-7; D perhaps matches TRBD1 (6 bases). V dropped 3 bases and J dropped 2 bases, with 11 bases sitting between them. This CDR3 is built from 13 residues. Germline V lookup: CDR1 SQVTM, CDR2 ANQGSEA. DNA of the CDR3: TGCAGCGTTGAGAACAGGGCCCCCTACGAGCAGTACTTC. This encodes CSVENRAPYEQYF.

The sample holds a few counts of this clone. The chain combines TRBV19 with TRBJ1-6; no clear D gene. V gave up 3 bases and J gave up 8 bases, with 14 bases separating them. CDR1 and CDR2 from the germline V gene are LNHDA and SQIVND (reference sequence). The CDR3 totals 15 residues. CDR3 sequence: CASSMDYRVDSPLHF. CDR3 nucleotide sequence: TGTGCCAGTAGTATGGACTATCGGGTGGATTCACCCCTCCACTTT.

This chain connects TRBV7-9 to TRBJ1-1, with 7 bases fitting TRBD1. V lost 3 bases, J lost 0 bases, and 10 bases stayed unmatched. CDR3 length equals 17 residues. Per the germline V gene, CDR1 is SEHNR and CDR2 is FQNEAQ (reference sequence). CDR3 DNA sequence: TGTGCCAGCAGCTTTTGGGACAGAGGCCTCATGAACACTGAAGCTTTCTTT. Translated, it gives CASSFWDRGLMNTEAFF. Full variable domain (missing parts from reference TRBV7-9 and TRBJ1-1): DTGVSQNPRHKITKRGQNVTFRCDPISEHNRLYWYRQTLGQGPEFLTYFQNEAQLEKSRLLSDRFSAERPKGSFSTLEIQRTEQGDSAMYLCASSFWDRGLMNTEAFFGQGTRLTVV.

The CDR3 spells CASSLASSSGYTF. The CDR3 DNA reads as TGTGCCAGCAGCTTGGCCTCGTCGAGCGGCTACACCTTC. The V gene is TRBV5-4, the J gene TRBJ1-2; no definite D call. Trimming removed 0 bases at V and 8 bases at J, with 11 bases between. CDR1 is SGHNT, CDR2 YYREEE, per germline (reference sequence). This CDR3 has 13 residues.

The chain combines TRBV7-9 with TRBJ2-6, with 8 bases fitting TRBD1. The CDR3 runs 19 residues. Germline loops: CDR1 SEHNR, CDR2 FQNEAQ (reference sequence). V was clipped by 5 bases and J by 0 bases; unmatched bases: 12. The CDR3 reads CASSPRDRGELSGANVLTF. The CDR3 DNA reads TGTGCCAGCAGCCCCCGAGACAGGGGCGAACTCTCTGGGGCCAACGTCCTGACTTTC.

V usage is TRBV7-9 and J usage is TRBJ1-1; weak D call: TRBD1 (5 bases). Germline V gene data show CDR1 as SEHNR and CDR2 as FQNEAQ (reference sequence). The ends were cut back, 6 bases at V and 5 bases at J, with 10 bases in the middle. This CDR3 spans 12 amino acids. The CDR3 coding sequence is TGTGCCAGCAGACCTGGGGGGACTGAAGCTTTCTTT. Encoded protein: CASRPGGTEAFF.

This chain connects TRBV25-1 to TRBJ2-1; weak D call: TRBD2 (5 bases). The CDR3 length is 15 residues. CDR1 and CDR2 (germline): MGHDK, SYGVNS. Trimming took 2 bases from V and 5 from J, leaving 13 bases between them. Here the CDR3 reads CASSEGVPADNEQFF. CDR3 sequence (DNA): TGTGCCAGCAGTGAAGGTGTTCCAGCGGACAATGAGCAGTTCTTC.

The chain links TRBV2 to TRBJ2-2; unclear D gene. The CDR3 is made up of 13 amino acids. Looked up from germline, CDR1 is SNHLY and CDR2 is FYNNEI. Trimming took 8 bases from V and 5 from J, leaving 12 bases between them. CDR3 loop: CASPKPTTGELFF. The DNA for the CDR3 is TGTGCCAGCCCCAAGCCAACTACCGGGGAGCTGTTTTTT.

The rearrangement joins TRBV9 to TRBJ1-1, with 7 bases fitting TRBD1. CDR1 is SGDLS and CDR2 is YYNGEE in the germline V gene. CDR3 length equals 13 residues. Unmatched junction bases numbered 8, after V lost 4 bases and J lost 8 bases. CDR3: CASSPDRVREAFF. The CDR3 DNA follows: TGTGCCAGCAGCCCAGACAGGGTCAGAGAAGCTTTCTTT.

V is TRBV19 and J is TRBJ2-1; possible D gene TRBD1, 6 bases. The germline V gene has CDR1 LNHDA and CDR2 SQIVND (reference sequence). The V end was cut by 9 bases, the J end by 6 bases, with 15 bases between. This CDR3 contains 13 residues. CDR3 DNA: TGTGCCAGCCACAGGGAGTTTTCCAATGAGCAGTTCTTC. Its protein is CASHREFSNEQFF.

In this sample, this clone turned up once. The rearrangement uses TRBV11-3 and TRBJ2-3; the D gene is possibly TRBD1 (5 bases). The CDR3 runs to 14 residues. Trimming shortened V by 1 base and J by 4 bases, and 9 bases separated the two germline ends. The germline V gene has CDR1 SGHNT and CDR2 YENEEA. The CDR3 region is CASSLGRAADTQYF. The CDR3, as DNA: TGTGCCAGCAGCTTAGGCAGGGCCGCAGATACGCAGTATTTT.

The rearrangement uses TRBV4-1 and TRBJ1-2; 7 nucleotides line up with TRBD1. J was trimmed by 4 bases and V by 0 bases; bases with no gene match: 11. The germline CDR1 and CDR2 sequences are MGHRA and YSYEKL. The CDR3 covers 17 residues. CDR3 sequence: CASSQDAIGGFAYGYTF. The CDR3 region has the DNA TGCGCCAGCAGCCAAGATGCGATAGGGGGCTTCGCCTATGGCTACACCTTC.

V is TRBV5-1 and J is TRBJ1-1; 8 bases agree with TRBD1. The V segment lost 5 bases and the J segment 1 base; nucleotides outside the gene matches: 4. Germline CDR1 SGHRS, CDR2 YFSETQ. The CDR3 loop spans 14 amino acids. CDR3 DNA: TGCGCCAGCAGAACCGGACAGGGGAACACTGAAGCTTTCTTT. It encodes CASRTGQGNTEAFF. Drawing the rest from reference TRBV5-1 and TRBJ1-1, the complete variable domain is KAGVTQTPRYLIKTRGQQVTLSCSPISGHRSVSWYQQTPGQGLQFLFEYFSETQRNKGNFPGRFSGRQFSNSRSEMNVSTLELGDSALYLCASRTGQGNTEAFFGQGTRLTVV.

The V call is TRBV12-3 or TRBV12-4, the J call TRBJ1-1; D uncertain. Trimming stripped 3 bases from V and 4 bases from J, with 6 bases between. This CDR3 is built from 12 residues. CDR3 DNA sequence: TGTGCCAGCAGTTTCCGTGTCACTGAAGCTTTCTTT. As protein: CASSFRVTEAFF.

The chain couples TRBV19 to TRBJ1-2, with 9 bases aligning to TRBD1. Germline V gene sequence: CDR1 LNHDA, CDR2 SQIVND (reference sequence). This CDR3 is 14 amino acids long. Germline trimming cut 10 bases from V and 3 bases from J; bases unmatched to any gene: 9. CDR3 in DNA: TGTGCCACTAGAGCGGGGGACAGGGACTATGGCTACACCTTC. Residues: CATRAGDRDYGYTF.

The DNA of the CDR3 is TGTGCCAGTAGTACCGCCGGGACTTTGAACACTGAAGCTTTCTTT. Translation gives CASSTAGTLNTEAFF. The genes are TRBV19 and TRBJ1-1; D is perhaps TRBD1 (5 bases). The CDR3 has 15 amino acids. Trimming removed 4 bases at V and 0 bases at J, with 12 bases between. The germline V gene has CDR1 LNHDA and CDR2 SQIVND (reference sequence).

This clone was seen only a few times. The V gene is TRBV5-1, the J gene TRBJ1-6; D ambiguous. The germline V and J ends were trimmed by 0 bases and 2 bases, with 9 bases remaining between them. The germline CDR1 and CDR2 sequences are SGHRS and YFSETQ. CDR3 length equals 16 residues. The CDR3: CASSLDAWPYNSPLHF. The CDR3 DNA reads TGCGCCAGCAGCTTGGACGCCTGGCCCTATAATTCACCCCTCCACTTT.

With respect to this clone: At one end the junction does not follow the germline gene, possibly because of a read error. The chain links TRBV2 to TRBJ2-1; the match to TRBD2 covers 8 bases. In germline, CDR1 is SNHLY, CDR2 FYNNEI. This CDR3 comprises 16 residues. CDR3 protein: CVSKREGQSDYNEQFF. For the CDR3, the DNA is TGTGTCAGCAAACGGGAGGGCCAATCGGACTACAATGAGCAGTTCTTC.

The chain combines TRBV19 with TRBJ2-7; a weak D match, TRBD2 (6 bases). Germline assignment: CDR1 LNHDA and CDR2 SQIVND (reference sequence). This CDR3 is built from 18 residues. V gave up 5 bases and J gave up 1 base, with 24 bases separating them. CDR3 amino acids: CASSDYGSTIGISYEQYF. As DNA, the CDR3 is TGTGCCAGTAGTGACTACGGGAGTACGATAGGGATTTCCTACGAGCAGTACTTC.

In this sample, this clone turned up once. V usage is TRBV3-1 (or the pseudogene TRBV3-2) and J usage is TRBJ1-2, with D maybe TRBD1 (6 bases). This CDR3 spans 14 amino acids. Germline CDR1 is LGHDT and CDR2 is YNNKEL (reference sequence). V lost 0 bases and J lost 6, with 11 bases in between. The CDR3, as DNA: TGTGCCAGCAGCCAAGATCGGGGGGGCCATGGCTACACCTTC. Translation gives CASSQDRGGHGYTF.

The J gene is TRBJ1-6, the V gene TRBV18; D is undetermined. Germline CDR1 KGHSH, CDR2 LQKENI. V was trimmed by 0 bases and J by 7 bases, leaving 10 bases between them. The CDR3 has 15 amino acids. CDR3 protein: CASSPPSVVNSPLHF. In DNA, the CDR3 is TGTGCCAGCTCACCACCATCCGTAGTCAATTCACCCCTCCACTTT.

The V call is TRBV7-3, the J call TRBJ2-3; possible D gene TRBD2, 6 bases. The CDR3 consists of 15 residues. Per germline, CDR1 SGHTA and CDR2 FQGTGA. The V gene lost 2 bases and the J gene lost 4 bases, with 13 bases spanning the gap. The CDR3 reads CASSLDRLDPDTQYF. The CDR3 DNA reads TGTGCCAGCAGCTTAGACAGACTAGATCCAGATACGCAGTATTTT. The full variable domain, completed using reference TRBV7-3 and TRBJ2-3, is GAGVSQTPSNKVTEKGKYVELRCDPISGHTALYWYRQSLGQGPEFLIYFQGTGAADDSGLPNDRFFAVRPEGSVSTLKIQRTERGDSAVYLCASSLDRLDPDTQYFGPGTRLTVL.

This chain links TRBV5-6 with TRBJ2-1; TRBD2 aligns across 8 bases. The length of the CDR3 is 17 residues. Germline V CDR1 and CDR2: SGHDT, YYEEEE. Germline trimming cut 0 bases from V and 0 bases from J; bases unmatched to any gene: 5. This CDR3 reads CASSLVPSGSSYNEQFF. In nucleotides, the CDR3 is TGTGCCAGCAGCTTGGTACCCAGCGGGAGCTCCTACAATGAGCAGTTCTTC. Full variable domain (rest looked up from reference TRBV5-6 and TRBJ2-1): DAGVTQSPTHLIKTRGQQVTLRCSPKSGHDTVSWYQQALGQGPQFIFQYYEEEERQRGNFPDRFSGHQFPNYSSELNVNALLLGDSALYLCASSLVPSGSSYNEQFFGPGTRLTVL.